A single T cell receptor beta chain is shown here with its context. Between the trimmed V and J ends, which lost 5 bases and 7 bases, there was a span of 18 bases. In germline, CDR1 is SEHNR, CDR2 FQNEAQ (reference sequence). This CDR3 comprises 14 residues. This record comes from a study of response to subunit inactivated influenza vaccine. One entry per CDR3 protein, called by TCRdb with MiXCR from the RT-PCR reads. The sample includes about 620,000 distinct CDR3 sequences, about 12% of them seen just once. The chain joins TRBV7-9 to TRBJ2-7, with D possibly matching TRBD1 (6 bases). This TCR derives from a man aged 45 to 65 who received an inactivated influenza vaccine. Sequencing was performed on PBMCs from blood, taken on the day of vaccination. The CDR3 DNA reads as TGTGCCAGCAGCCCAACAGGGTTAGCGAAAGAGCAGTACTTC. Translating gives CASSPTGLAKEQYF.